The TCR beta chain described here comes from a study of T cells after yellow fever vaccination. Broader study findings: FACS-sorted repertoires could contain abundant clonotypes contaminating from the bulk population. After the booster, 96% of CD4 and about 90% of CD8 primary-response clones were re-detected.

Details on this clonotype: Antigen: not known.

Making TCR cDNA involved 5'RACE template switching, which added UMIs and a universal primer site. One entry per CDR3 protein results from TCRdb running MiXCR on the 5' RACE reads. The sample records some 170,000 distinct CDR3 sequences, around 9% being singletons. The TCR originated in a man aged 18 to 30 who received the YFV17D yellow fever vaccine. The material was CD8+ T cells sorted from PBMCs, obtained 45 days after the yellow fever booster vaccination.

The CDR3 region is CASSQESSGGAYEQYF. CDR3 bases: TGCGCCAGCAGCCAAGAATCTAGCGGGGGGGCCTACGAGCAGTACTTC. The V call is TRBV4-3, the J call TRBJ2-7; 12 bases are shared with TRBD2. CDR3 size: 16 residues. The V and J ends lost 0 bases and 2 bases, in that order; junction bases with no gene match: 2. Germline CDR1 reads LGHNA; CDR2 reads YSLEER.